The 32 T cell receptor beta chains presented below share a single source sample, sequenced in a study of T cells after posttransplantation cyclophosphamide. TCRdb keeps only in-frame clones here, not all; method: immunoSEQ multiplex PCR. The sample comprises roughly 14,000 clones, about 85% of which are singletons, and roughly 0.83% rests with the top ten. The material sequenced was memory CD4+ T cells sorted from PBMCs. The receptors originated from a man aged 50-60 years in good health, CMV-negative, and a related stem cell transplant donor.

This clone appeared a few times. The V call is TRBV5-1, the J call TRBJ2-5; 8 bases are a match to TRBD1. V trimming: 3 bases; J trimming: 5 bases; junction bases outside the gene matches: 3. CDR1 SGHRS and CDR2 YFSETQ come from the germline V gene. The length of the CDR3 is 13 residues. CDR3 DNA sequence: TGCGCCAGCAGCTCGGGACAGGTGGAGACCCAGTACTTC. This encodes CASSSGQVETQYF.

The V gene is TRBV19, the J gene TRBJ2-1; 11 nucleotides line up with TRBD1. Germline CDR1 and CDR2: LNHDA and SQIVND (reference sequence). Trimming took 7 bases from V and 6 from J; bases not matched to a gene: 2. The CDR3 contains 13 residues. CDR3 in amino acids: CASKGTGGNEQFF. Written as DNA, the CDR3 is TGTGCCAGTAAGGGGACAGGGGGCAATGAGCAGTTCTTC.

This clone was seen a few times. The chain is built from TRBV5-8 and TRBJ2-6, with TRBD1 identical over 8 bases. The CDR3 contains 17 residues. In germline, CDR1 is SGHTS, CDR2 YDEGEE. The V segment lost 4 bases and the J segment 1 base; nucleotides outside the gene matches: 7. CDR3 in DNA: TGTGCCAGCAGCGGGGACAGGTGGGGATCTGGGGCCAACGTCCTGACTTTC. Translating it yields CASSGDRWGSGANVLTF.

The CDR3 here is CASSFTENTEAFF. The CDR3 DNA reads as TGTGCCAGCAGCTTCACAGAGAACACTGAAGCTTTCTTT. J is TRBJ1-1 and V is TRBV6-4, with unresolved D. Germline CDR1 MRHNA, CDR2 SNTAGT. This CDR3 is built from 13 residues. V was clipped by 6 bases and J by 1 base, with 9 bases between them.

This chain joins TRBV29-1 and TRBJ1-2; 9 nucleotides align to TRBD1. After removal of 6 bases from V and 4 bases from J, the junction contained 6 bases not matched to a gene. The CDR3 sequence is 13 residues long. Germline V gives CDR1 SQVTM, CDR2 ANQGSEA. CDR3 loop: CSVGTGLSYGYTF. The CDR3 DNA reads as TGCAGCGTCGGGACAGGGCTGAGCTATGGCTACACCTTC. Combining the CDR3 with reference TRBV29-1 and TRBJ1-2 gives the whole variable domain SAVISQKPSRDICQRGTSLTIQCQVDSQVTMMFWYRQQPGQSLTLIATANQGSEATYESGFVIDKFPISRPNLTFSTLTVSNMSPEDSSIYLCSVGTGLSYGYTFGSGTRLTVV.

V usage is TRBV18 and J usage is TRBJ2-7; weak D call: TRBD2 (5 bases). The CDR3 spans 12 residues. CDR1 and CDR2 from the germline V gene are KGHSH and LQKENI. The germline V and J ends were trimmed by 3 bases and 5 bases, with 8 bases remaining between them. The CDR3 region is CASSPSGDEQYF. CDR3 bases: TGTGCCAGCTCACCCTCCGGGGACGAGCAGTACTTC.

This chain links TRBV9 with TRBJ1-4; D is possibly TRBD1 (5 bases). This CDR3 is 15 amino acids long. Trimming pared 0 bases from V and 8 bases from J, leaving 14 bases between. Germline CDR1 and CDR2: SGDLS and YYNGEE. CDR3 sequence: CASSVGGLKGEKLFF. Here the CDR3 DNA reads TGTGCCAGCAGCGTAGGAGGTCTAAAGGGGGAAAAACTGTTTTTT.

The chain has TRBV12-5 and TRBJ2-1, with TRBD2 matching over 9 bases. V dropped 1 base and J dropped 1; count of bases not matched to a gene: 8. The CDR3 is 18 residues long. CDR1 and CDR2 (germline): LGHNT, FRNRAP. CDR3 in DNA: TGTGCTAGTGGTTTGGCCCCACAAAGCGGGGGGTCCTACAATGAGCAGTTCTTC. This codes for CASGLAPQSGGSYNEQFF.

CDR3 sequence reads: CASSYSAGQENTIYF. DNA of the CDR3: TGTGCCAGCAGTTACTCTGCAGGGCAGGAAAACACCATATATTTT. The chain employs TRBV6-6 and TRBJ1-3; possibly TRBD1 for D (5 bases). Germline loops: CDR1 MNHNY, CDR2 SVGAGI (reference sequence). Trimming cost V 0 bases and J 6 bases, with 12 bases left between them. The CDR3 consists of 15 residues.

The CDR3: CASSLAGTSGGPEQFF. In DNA form, the CDR3 reads TGTGCCAGCAGCTTAGCTGGGACTAGCGGGGGGCCTGAGCAGTTCTTC. The chain joins TRBV7-6 to TRBJ2-1, with 15 bases that match TRBD2. V lost 0 bases to trimming and J lost 9 bases; unmatched junction nucleotides: 3. CDR1 is SGHVS, CDR2 FNYEAQ, per germline. The CDR3 runs to 16 residues.

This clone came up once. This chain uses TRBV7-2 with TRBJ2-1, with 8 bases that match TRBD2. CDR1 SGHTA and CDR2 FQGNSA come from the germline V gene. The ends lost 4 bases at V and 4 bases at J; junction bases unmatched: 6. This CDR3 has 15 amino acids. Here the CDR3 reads CASSYDSGAYNEQFF. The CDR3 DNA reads TGTGCCAGCAGCTACGATAGCGGGGCTTACAATGAGCAGTTCTTC.

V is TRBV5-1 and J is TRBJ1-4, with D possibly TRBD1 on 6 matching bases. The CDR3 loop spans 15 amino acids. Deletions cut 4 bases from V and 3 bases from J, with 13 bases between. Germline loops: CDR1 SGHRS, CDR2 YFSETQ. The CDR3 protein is CASSIQGPPNEKLFF. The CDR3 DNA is TGCGCCAGCAGCATACAGGGTCCACCTAATGAAAAACTGTTTTTT.

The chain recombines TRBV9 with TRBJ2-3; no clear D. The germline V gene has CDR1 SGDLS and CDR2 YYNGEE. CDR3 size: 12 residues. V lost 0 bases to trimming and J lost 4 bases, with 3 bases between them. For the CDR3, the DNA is TGTGCCAGCAGCGTAGCGGCAGATACGCAGTATTTT. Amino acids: CASSVAADTQYF.

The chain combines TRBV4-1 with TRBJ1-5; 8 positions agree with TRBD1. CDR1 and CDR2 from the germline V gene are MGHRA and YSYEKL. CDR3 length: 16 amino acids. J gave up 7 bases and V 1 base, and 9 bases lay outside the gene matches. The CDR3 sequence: CASSQAPTGDGQPQHF. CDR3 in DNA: TGCGCCAGCAGCCAAGCCCCGACAGGGGACGGCCAGCCCCAGCATTTT.

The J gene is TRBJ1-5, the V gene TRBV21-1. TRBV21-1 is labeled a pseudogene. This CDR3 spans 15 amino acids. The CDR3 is CASSNGRGSNQPQHF. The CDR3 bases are TGTGCCAGCAGCAATGGTCGGGGGAGCAATCAGCCCCAGCATTTT.

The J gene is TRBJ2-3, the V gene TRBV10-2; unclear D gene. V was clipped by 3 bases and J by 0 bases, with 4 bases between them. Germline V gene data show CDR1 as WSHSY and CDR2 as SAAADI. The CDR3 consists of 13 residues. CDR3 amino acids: CASSEQSTDTQYF. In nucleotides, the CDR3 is TGCGCCAGCAGTGAACAGAGCACAGATACGCAGTATTTT.

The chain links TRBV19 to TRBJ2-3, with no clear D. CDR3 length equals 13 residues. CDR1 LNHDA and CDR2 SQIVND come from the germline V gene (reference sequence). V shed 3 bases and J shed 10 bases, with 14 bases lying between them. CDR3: CASSISELTAQYF. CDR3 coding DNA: TGTGCCAGTAGTATCTCGGAATTGACTGCGCAGTATTTT.

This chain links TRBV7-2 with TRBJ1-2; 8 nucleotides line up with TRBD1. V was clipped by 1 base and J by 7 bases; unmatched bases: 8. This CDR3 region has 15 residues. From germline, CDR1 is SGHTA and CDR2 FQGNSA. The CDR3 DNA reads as TGTGCCAGCAGCTTAGTTGCAGGGGGCGTGGGTGGCTACACCTTC. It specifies CASSLVAGGVGGYTF.

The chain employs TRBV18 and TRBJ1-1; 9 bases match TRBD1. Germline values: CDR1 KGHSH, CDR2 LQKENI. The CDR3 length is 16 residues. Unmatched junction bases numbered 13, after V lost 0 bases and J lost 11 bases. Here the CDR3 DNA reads TGTGCCAGCTCACCACCTTCAGGACAGGGGCACATGAAGGCTTTCTTT. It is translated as CASSPPSGQGHMKAFF.

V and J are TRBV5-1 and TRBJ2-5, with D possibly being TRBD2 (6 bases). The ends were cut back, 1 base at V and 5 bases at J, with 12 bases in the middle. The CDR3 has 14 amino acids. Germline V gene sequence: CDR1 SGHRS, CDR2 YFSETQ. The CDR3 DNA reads TGCGCCAGCAGCTTGATGGTGGGGAGGGAGACCCAGTACTTC. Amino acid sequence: CASSLMVGRETQYF. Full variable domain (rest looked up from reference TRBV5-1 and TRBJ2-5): KAGVTQTPRYLIKTRGQQVTLSCSPISGHRSVSWYQQTPGQGLQFLFEYFSETQRNKGNFPGRFSGRQFSNSRSEMNVSTLELGDSALYLCASSLMVGRETQYFGPGTRLLVL.

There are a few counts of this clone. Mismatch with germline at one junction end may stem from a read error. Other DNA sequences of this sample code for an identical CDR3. The CDR3 reads CASRKGQAFYNSPLHF. In DNA, the CDR3 is TGTGCCAGCAGGAAGGGACAGGCCTTCTATAATTCCCCCCTCCACTTT. The chain joins TRBV2 to TRBJ1-6; 8 positions match TRBD1. CDR1 and CDR2 (germline): SNHLY, FYNNEI. The CDR3 contains 16 residues.

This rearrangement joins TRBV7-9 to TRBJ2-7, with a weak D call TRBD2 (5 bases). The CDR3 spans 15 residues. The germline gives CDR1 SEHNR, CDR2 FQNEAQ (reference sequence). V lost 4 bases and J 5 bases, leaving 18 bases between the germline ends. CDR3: CASSSLRGRTNEQYF. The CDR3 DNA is TGTGCCAGCAGCTCACTCCGGGGAAGGACGAACGAGCAGTACTTC.

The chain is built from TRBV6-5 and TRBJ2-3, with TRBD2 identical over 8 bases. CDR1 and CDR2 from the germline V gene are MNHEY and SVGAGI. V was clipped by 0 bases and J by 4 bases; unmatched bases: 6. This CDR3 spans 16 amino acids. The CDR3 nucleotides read TGTGCCAGCAGTTACTCGATCTTAGCGGGACCAGATACGCAGTATTTT. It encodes CASSYSILAGPDTQYF.

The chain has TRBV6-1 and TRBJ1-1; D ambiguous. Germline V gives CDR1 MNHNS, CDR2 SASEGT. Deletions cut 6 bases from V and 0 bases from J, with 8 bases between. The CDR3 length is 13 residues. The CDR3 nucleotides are TGTGCCAGCAGACAGCTTATGAACACTGAAGCTTTCTTT. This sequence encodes CASRQLMNTEAFF.

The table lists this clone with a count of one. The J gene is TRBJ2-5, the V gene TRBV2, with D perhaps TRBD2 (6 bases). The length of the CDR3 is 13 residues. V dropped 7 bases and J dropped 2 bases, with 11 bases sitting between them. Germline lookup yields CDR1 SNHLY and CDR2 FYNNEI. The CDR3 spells CASNRDLQETQYF. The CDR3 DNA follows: TGTGCCAGCAATCGGGACTTACAAGAGACCCAGTACTTC.

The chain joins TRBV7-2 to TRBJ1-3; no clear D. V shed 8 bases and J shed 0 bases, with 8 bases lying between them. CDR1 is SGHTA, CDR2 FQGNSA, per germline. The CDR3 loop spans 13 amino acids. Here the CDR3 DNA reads TGTGCCAGCGGCCTTTTCTCTGGAAACACCATATATTTT. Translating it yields CASGLFSGNTIYF.

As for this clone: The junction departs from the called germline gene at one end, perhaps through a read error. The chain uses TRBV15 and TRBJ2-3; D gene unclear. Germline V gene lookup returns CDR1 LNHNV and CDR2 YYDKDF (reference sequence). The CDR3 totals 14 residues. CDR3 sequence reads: CATSGDRRRDTQYF. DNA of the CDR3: TGTGCCACCAGCGGAGATCGGCGGAGAGATACGCAGTATTTT. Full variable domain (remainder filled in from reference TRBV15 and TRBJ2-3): DAMVIQNPRYQVTQFGKPVTLSCSQTLNHNVMYWYQQKSSQAPKLLFHYYDKDFNNEADTPDNFQSRRPNTSFCFLDIRSPGLGDTAMYLCATSGDRRRDTQYFGPGTRLTVL.

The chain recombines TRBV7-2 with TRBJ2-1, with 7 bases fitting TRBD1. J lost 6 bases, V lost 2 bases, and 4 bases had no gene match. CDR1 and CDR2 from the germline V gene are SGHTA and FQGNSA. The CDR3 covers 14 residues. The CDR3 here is CASSLRGGLNEQFF. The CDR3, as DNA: TGTGCCAGCAGCTTACGAGGGGGCCTCAATGAGCAGTTCTTC.

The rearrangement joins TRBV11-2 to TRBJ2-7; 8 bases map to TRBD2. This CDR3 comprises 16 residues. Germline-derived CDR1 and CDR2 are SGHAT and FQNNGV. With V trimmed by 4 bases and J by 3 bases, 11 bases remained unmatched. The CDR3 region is CASSSIRGGQYYEQYF. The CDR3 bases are TGTGCCAGCAGCTCGATCCGGGGGGGGCAGTACTACGAGCAGTACTTC.

The CDR3 DNA sequence: TGTGCCAGCAGCGAGGGACAGGGTGAACAGCCCCAGCATTTT. Translating it yields CASSEGQGEQPQHF. The chain is built from TRBV2 and TRBJ1-5; TRBD1 aligns across 9 bases. There are 14 residues in the CDR3. V shed 6 bases, J shed 7 bases, and the junction held 7 bases outside the gene matches. From germline, CDR1 is SNHLY and CDR2 FYNNEI.

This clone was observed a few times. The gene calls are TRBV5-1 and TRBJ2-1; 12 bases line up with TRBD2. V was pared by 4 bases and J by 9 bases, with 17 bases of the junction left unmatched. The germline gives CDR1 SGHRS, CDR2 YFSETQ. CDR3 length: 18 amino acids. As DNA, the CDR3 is TGCGCCAGCAGCCGCGGGTCTAGCGGGAGGGCCGGGGTGAGTGAGCAGTTCTTC. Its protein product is CASSRGSSGRAGVSEQFF.

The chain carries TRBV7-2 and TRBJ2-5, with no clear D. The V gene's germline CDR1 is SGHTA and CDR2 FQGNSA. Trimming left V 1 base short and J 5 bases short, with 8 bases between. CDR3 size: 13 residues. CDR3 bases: TGTGCCAGCAGCTTAGTTCAGTGGGAGACCCAGTACTTC. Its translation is CASSLVQWETQYF.